Presented here are 28 T cell receptor beta chains from one specimen sequenced in a study of T cells in Graves' hyperthyroidism and ophthalmopathy. Researchers amplified the TCR beta CDR3 regions from RNA transcripts. HTBI primers were used for first-round RT-PCR of the TCR CDR3. TCRdb fed the multiplex PCR reads into MiXCR, producing one record per CDR3 protein. Of 400,000 to 500,000 distinct CDR3 sequences detected, around 15% appear once; the ten largest clones hold 17%. The material sequenced was blood. The source of these receptors is a woman between 18 and 29 years old with Graves' hyperthyroidism.

CDR3 DNA sequence: TGTGCCAGCAGCTTAGTGGGGACTAGCGGGAGAGTTAGGAATGAGCAGTTCTTC. It specifies CASSLVGTSGRVRNEQFF. The V call is TRBV7-9, the J call TRBJ2-1; TRBD2 matches at 14 bases. The V gene's germline CDR1 is SEHNR and CDR2 FQNEAQ (reference sequence). The CDR3 covers 18 residues. J gave up 7 bases and V 1 base, and 9 bases lay outside the gene matches.

Worth noting for this clonotype: Mismatch with germline at one junction end may stem from a read error. CDR3: CAGSGSGGQGHYNEQFF. The CDR3 DNA reads TGTGCCGGCAGCGGGTCAGGCGGGCAGGGACACTACAATGAGCAGTTCTTC. The chain employs TRBV7-3 and TRBJ2-1; D is perhaps TRBD1 or TRBD2 (6 bases each). CDR1 and CDR2 from the germline V gene are SGHTA and FQGTGA. The CDR3 is made up of 17 amino acids.

The table lists this clonotype with many counts. This sequence joins TRBV24-1 and TRBJ2-3; 13 bases agree with TRBD2. There are 17 residues in the CDR3. After removal of 2 bases from V and 6 bases from J, the junction contained 7 bases not matched to a gene. CDR1 is KGHDR, CDR2 SFDVKD, per germline. CDR3 coding DNA: TGTGCCACCAGTGATTCGGGACTAGCGGGGTCCCCGGATACGCAGTATTTT. It yields the protein CATSDSGLAGSPDTQYF.

This clonotype was found a few times. The chain is built from TRBV5-1 and TRBJ2-7; the D gene is possibly TRBD1 (5 bases). This CDR3 has 16 residues. V was shortened by 0 bases and J by 5 bases, with 18 bases between the two germline ends. Germline V gives CDR1 SGHRS, CDR2 YFSETQ. CDR3 DNA sequence: TGCGCCAGCAGCTTGGGTTTGGCAGGGTTTAACAACGAGCAGTACGTC. It specifies CASSLGLAGFNNEQYV.

The chain carries TRBV5-4 and TRBJ1-3; tentatively, D is TRBD1 (6 bases). V was cut by 0 bases and J by 2 bases, with 9 bases left in between. Germline-derived CDR1 and CDR2 are SGHNT and YYREEE (reference sequence). This CDR3 has 15 residues. The CDR3 DNA sequence: TGTGCCAGCAGCTTGGCAGGGGCTACTGGAAACACCATATATTTT. Amino acids: CASSLAGATGNTIYF.

This clonotype has at least ten counts. The chain joins TRBV10-2 to TRBJ2-3, with 8 bases identical to TRBD2. The CDR3 runs to 15 residues. V dropped 10 bases and J dropped 6; count of bases not matched to a gene: 15. CDR1 WSHSY and CDR2 SAAADI come from the germline V gene. DNA of the CDR3: TGCGCCACCTTCCCCGGTCGGGAGGGCCCGGATACGCAGTATTTT. It is translated as CATFPGREGPDTQYF.

This clonotype was detected many times. CDR3 amino acids: CASSLGSGTQYF. CDR3 coding DNA: TGTGCCAGCAGTTTAGGGAGTGGTACGCAGTATTTT. This chain joins TRBV12-3 or TRBV12-4 and TRBJ2-3; D is unresolved. V lost 1 base to trimming and J lost 8 bases, with 7 bases between them. The CDR3 consists of 12 residues.

CDR3 sequence reads: CSGRVGYEQYF. The CDR3 DNA reads as TGCAGTGGCAGGGTGGGATACGAGCAGTACTTC. V is TRBV20-1 and J is TRBJ2-7; weak D call: TRBD1 (5 bases). With 7 bases removed from V and 4 bases from J, the gap between germline ends came to 11 bases. The CDR3 runs 11 residues. Germline CDR1 reads DFQATT; CDR2 reads SNEGSKA (reference sequence).

The chain joins TRBV12-3 or TRBV12-4 to TRBJ1-1; no clear D. The CDR3 totals 12 residues. The V end lost 11 bases, the J end lost 1 base, and 11 bases lay between the germline ends. CDR3 in amino acids: CAGGRENTEAFF. CDR3 coding DNA: TGTGCCGGAGGACGGGAGAACACTGAAGCTTTCTTT.

This clonotype was observed at least ten times. As DNA, the CDR3 is TGTGCCAGCAGCGACCCTCAGGACAGCGGGGAGCTGTTTTTT. Protein: CASSDPQDSGELFF. The rearrangement uses TRBV9 and TRBJ2-2; TRBD1 is a possible D gene (6 bases). Trimming stripped 3 bases from V and 7 bases from J, with 13 bases between. Per germline, CDR1 SGDLS and CDR2 YYNGEE. There are 14 residues in the CDR3.

The J gene is TRBJ1-1, the V gene TRBV11-2; the match to TRBD1 covers 11 bases. Trimming removed 1 base from V and 6 bases from J; junction bases left unmatched: 4. The CDR3 extends over 15 amino acids. Germline loops: CDR1 SGHAT, CDR2 FQNNGV. CDR3 in amino acids: CASSLGWGQGAEAFF. The CDR3 DNA follows: TGTGCCAGCAGCTTAGGATGGGGACAGGGGGCTGAAGCTTTCTTT.

This clonotype was observed many times. This chain links TRBV3-1 with TRBJ1-3; D uncertain. CDR3 length: 14 amino acids. The V gene's germline CDR1 is LGHDT and CDR2 YNNKEL (reference sequence). V was clipped by 4 bases and J by 9 bases, with 16 bases between them. The CDR3 region has the DNA TGTGCCAGCAGCCCAGACGGAGGAATTCTCACCATATATTTT. Protein product: CASSPDGGILTIYF. The complete variable domain, with remaining parts taken from reference TRBV3-1 and TRBJ1-3, reads DTAVSQTPKYLVTQMGNDKSIKCEQNLGHDTMYWYKQDSKKFLKIMFSYNNKELIINETVPNRFSPKSPDKAHLNLHINSLELGDSAVYFCASSPDGGILTIYFGEGSWLTVV.

V is TRBV19 and J is TRBJ1-5, with D possibly TRBD1 on 5 matching bases. Between the trimmed V and J ends, which lost 3 bases and 6 bases, there was a span of 6 bases. Looked up from germline, CDR1 is LNHDA and CDR2 is SQIVND (reference sequence). This CDR3 is built from 12 residues. The CDR3 is CASSMRGQPQHF. Here the CDR3 DNA reads TGTGCCAGTAGTATGAGGGGTCAGCCCCAGCATTTT.

The gene calls are TRBV5-1 and TRBJ1-1; D unresolved. CDR1 and CDR2 (germline): SGHRS, YFSETQ. V lost 5 bases and J lost 1, with 9 bases in between. The CDR3 consists of 13 residues. The CDR3, as DNA: TGCGCCAGCAGGTCCTCAGAGAACACTGAAGCTTTCTTT. This sequence encodes CASRSSENTEAFF.

This clonotype was recorded at least ten times. CDR3 in DNA: TGTGCCAGCAGGGGAGATCTAGGGAGCTCCTACAATGAGCAGTTCTTC. Protein: CASRGDLGSSYNEQFF. The V and J genes are TRBV6-1 and TRBJ2-1, with a tentative D call TRBD2 (5 bases). Germline V gives CDR1 MNHNS, CDR2 SASEGT. This CDR3 is built from 16 residues. The V gene lost 6 bases and the J gene lost 0 bases, with 15 bases spanning the gap.

This clonotype has at least ten counts. V usage is TRBV10-2 and J usage is TRBJ2-5; D is tentatively TRBD1 or TRBD2 (5 bases each). The CDR3 spans 14 residues. CDR1 is WSHSY, CDR2 SAAADI, per germline. Trimming shortened V by 4 bases and J by 4 bases, and 13 bases separated the two germline ends. The chain's CDR3 is CASSVGGRAETQYF. CDR3 DNA: TGCGCCAGCAGTGTTGGGGGACGGGCAGAGACCCAGTACTTC.

In its sample, this clonotype was seen many times. The chain joins TRBV11-2 to TRBJ2-1, with 7 bases aligning to TRBD1. The germline CDR1 and CDR2 sequences are SGHAT and FQNNGV. The V gene end was trimmed by 6 bases and the J gene end by 3 bases; junction bases not matched to a gene: 8. This CDR3 is built from 15 residues. This chain's CDR3 is CASSPQGQIYNEQFF. The CDR3 nucleotides read TGTGCCAGCAGTCCACAGGGACAGATCTACAATGAGCAGTTCTTC. Looking up the rest from reference TRBV11-2 and TRBJ2-1 gives the full variable domain: EAGVAQSPRYKIIEKRQSVAFWCNPISGHATLYWYQQILGQGPKLLIQFQNNGVVDDSQLPKDRFSAERLKGVDSTLKIQPAKLEDSAVYLCASSPQGQIYNEQFFGPGTRLTVL.

This clonotype was observed at least ten times. The chain uses TRBV12-3 or TRBV12-4 and TRBJ1-4; no firm D call. This CDR3 spans 14 amino acids. Trimming removed 5 bases from V and 0 bases from J, with 7 bases in between. CDR3 sequence reads: CASSLVATNEKLFF. Here the CDR3 DNA reads TGTGCCAGCAGTCTAGTTGCAACTAATGAAAAACTGTTTTTT.

The rearrangement links TRBV27 to TRBJ2-7; D is unclear. With 5 bases removed from V and 2 bases from J, the gap between germline ends came to 13 bases. Per germline, CDR1 MNHEY and CDR2 SMNVEV (reference sequence). This CDR3 region has 14 residues. The CDR3 sequence: CASSPGQLAYEQYF. CDR3 nucleotide sequence: TGTGCCAGCAGTCCTGGGCAGTTGGCCTACGAGCAGTACTTC.

This clonotype was counted many times. The chain has TRBV5-1 and TRBJ1-2, with TRBD1 as a possible D gene (5 bases). From germline, CDR1 is SGHRS and CDR2 YFSETQ. The CDR3 spans 12 residues. Deletions cut 4 bases from V and 8 bases from J, with 12 bases between. This chain's CDR3 is CASSALRDGYTF. The CDR3 region has the DNA TGCGCCAGCAGCGCCCTCCGGGACGGCTACACCTTC.

The rearrangement joins TRBV6-1 to TRBJ2-1, with D tentatively TRBD1 (5 bases). Germline V gene sequence: CDR1 MNHNS, CDR2 SASEGT. V dropped 6 bases and J dropped 2 bases, with 14 bases sitting between them. The CDR3 spans 15 residues. CDR3 coding DNA: TGTGCCAGCAGCCTAACAGGACCGACCTACAATGAGCAGTTCTTC. It encodes CASSLTGPTYNEQFF.

This clonotype has ten or more counts. The chain employs TRBV30 and TRBJ2-1; tentatively, D is TRBD2 (5 bases). The CDR3 spans 13 residues. The germline CDR1 and CDR2 sequences are GTSNPN and SVGIG (reference sequence). V lost 2 bases to trimming and J lost 12 bases, with 17 bases between them. The CDR3 region is CAWSTGARTRQFF. CDR3 nucleotides: TGTGCCTGGAGTACCGGCGCGAGGACTCGGCAGTTCTTC.

This clonotype was detected many times. The V call is TRBV5-8, the J call TRBJ1-3; no clear D gene. V dropped 0 bases and J dropped 0 bases, with 4 bases sitting between them. The CDR3 runs 14 residues. Germline assignment: CDR1 SGHTS and CDR2 YDEGEE. CDR3 coding DNA: TGTGCCAGCAGCTTGGCCAACTCTGGAAACACCATATATTTT. It is translated as CASSLANSGNTIYF.

In its sample, this clonotype was seen many times. The rearrangement links TRBV3-1 to TRBJ2-3; no firm D call. CDR3 length equals 15 residues. Germline V gives CDR1 LGHDT, CDR2 YNNKEL (reference sequence). Trimming stripped 4 bases from V and 5 bases from J, with 16 bases between. The CDR3 coding sequence is TGTGCCAGCAGCCTAAGGGAAGGGATGGAAGATACGCAGTATTTT. It encodes CASSLREGMEDTQYF.

The chain is built from TRBV18 and TRBJ2-6, with 7 bases lining up with TRBD2. This CDR3 has 18 amino acids. With V trimmed by 3 bases and J by 1 base, 9 bases remained unmatched. Germline-derived CDR1 and CDR2 are KGHSH and LQKENI. CDR3 region: CASSPTSPGGSGANVLTF. The CDR3 region has the DNA TGTGCCAGCTCACCGACTAGCCCTGGGGGTTCTGGGGCCAACGTCCTGACTTTC.

This clonotype has more than one count but fewer than ten. This chain links TRBV11-3 with TRBJ2-2; possible D gene TRBD2, 5 bases. There are 20 residues in the CDR3. The V end was cut by 0 bases, the J end by 3 bases, with 23 bases between. From germline, CDR1 is SGHNT and CDR2 YENEEA. CDR3 sequence: CASSLDSVGLRGADTGELFF. The CDR3, as DNA: TGTGCCAGCAGCTTAGATTCAGTGGGCCTCCGGGGAGCGGACACCGGGGAGCTGTTTTTT.

This clonotype has at least ten counts. The chain couples TRBV24-1 to TRBJ2-7; 7 bases match TRBD1. Germline trimming cut 6 bases from V and 2 bases from J; bases unmatched to any gene: 6. The germline V gene has CDR1 KGHDR and CDR2 SFDVKD. CDR3 size: 14 residues. CDR3 coding DNA: TGTGCCACCAGTCCCTCGACAGGGACCTACGAGCAGTACTTC. Protein: CATSPSTGTYEQYF.

This clonotype came up many times. The chain recombines TRBV20-1 with TRBJ2-1; D gene uncertain. Germline assignment: CDR1 DFQATT and CDR2 SNEGSKA (reference sequence). This CDR3 is built from 15 residues. Trimming took 4 bases from V and 0 from J, leaving 13 bases between them. Here the CDR3 reads CSANPPKLSYNEQFF. CDR3 nucleotide sequence: TGCAGTGCTAATCCACCGAAGCTCTCCTACAATGAGCAGTTCTTC.